The present entry profiles one TCR beta chain with its context. Its cognate antigen is unknown. These data belong to a study of T cell responses to AZD1222 COVID-19 vaccine. The study, taken as a whole, reports: Only six people who got AZD1222 tested seropositive at baseline.

The CDR3 sequence is 17 residues long. Germline CDR1 reads SGHDT; CDR2 reads YYEEEE. V dropped 0 bases and J dropped 0; count of bases not matched to a gene: 5. Produced via immunoSEQ multiplex PCR; TCRdb's table is partial and in-frame only. The data show about 140,000 clones, with roughly 93% seen just once and roughly 12% held by the top ten. The rearrangement joins TRBV5-6 to TRBJ2-2; 7 bases map to TRBD2. Sequenced material: peripheral blood, taken after recovery from COVID-19. The sequence was obtained from an adult who had recovered from COVID-19. The CDR3 nucleotides are TGTGCCAGCAGCTTGGGCGGTCTAGCGGCGAACACCGGGGAGCTGTTTTTT. This gives the protein CASSLGGLAANTGELFF. Variable domain in full (rest from reference TRBV5-6 and TRBJ2-2): DAGVTQSPTHLIKTRGQQVTLRCSPKSGHDTVSWYQQALGQGPQFIFQYYEEEERQRGNFPDRFSGHQFPNYSSELNVNALLLGDSALYLCASSLGGLAANTGELFFGEGSRLTVL.